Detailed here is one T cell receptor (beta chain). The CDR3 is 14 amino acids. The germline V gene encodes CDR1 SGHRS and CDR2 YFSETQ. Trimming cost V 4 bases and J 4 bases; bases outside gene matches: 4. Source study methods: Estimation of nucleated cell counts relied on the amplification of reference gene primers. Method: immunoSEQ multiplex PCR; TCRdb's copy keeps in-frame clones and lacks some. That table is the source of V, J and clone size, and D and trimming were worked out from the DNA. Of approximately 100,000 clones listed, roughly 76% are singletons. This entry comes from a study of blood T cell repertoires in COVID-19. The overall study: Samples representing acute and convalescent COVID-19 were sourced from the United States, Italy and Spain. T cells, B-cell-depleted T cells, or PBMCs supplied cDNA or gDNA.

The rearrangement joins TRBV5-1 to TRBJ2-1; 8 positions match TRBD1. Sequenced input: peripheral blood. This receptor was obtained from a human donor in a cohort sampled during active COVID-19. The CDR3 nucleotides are TGCGCCAGCAGCCCGGGACAGGCGTACAATGAGCAGTTCTTC. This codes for CASSPGQAYNEQFF.